The present T cell receptor (beta chain) was sequenced within a study of T cells in Graves' hyperthyroidism and ophthalmopathy. RNA transcripts provided the source from which TCR beta CDR3 regions were amplified. First-round RT-PCR of the TCR CDR3 relied on the HTBI primer set. Via MiXCR, TCRdb re-called the multiplex PCR reads, giving one row per CDR3 protein. This sample has 530,000 or so distinct CDR3 sequences, with around 46% found just once. In this sample, this clonotype turned up many times. CDR3 length equals 20 residues. Between the trimmed V and J ends, which lost 1 base and 6 bases, there was a span of 31 bases. Germline values: CDR1 LNHNV, CDR2 YYDKDF (reference sequence). When ophthalmopathy did not progress within 18 months, Graves' hyperthyroidism was considered stable. Diagnostic decisions used clinical symptoms, serum thyroxine and TRAb, thyroid ultrasound and orbital computed tomography.

This TCR derives from a woman younger than 35 with Graves' hyperthyroidism. The chain recombines TRBV15 with TRBJ2-7; D tentatively fits TRBD1 or TRBD2 (5 bases each). Input material: peripheral blood or thyroid tissue (not recorded which). Here the CDR3 reads CATSRVRRLRGEKGSLEQYF. The CDR3 coding sequence is TGTGCCACCAGCAGAGTTCGTCGGCTCCGGGGCGAAAAAGGATCTCTCGAGCAGTACTTC.